These 18 T cell receptor beta chains were sequenced from one sample in a study of blood T cell repertoires in COVID-19 (dated by TCRdb to about 2020). Library construction relied on the immunoSEQ multiplex PCR assay. Imported from immuneACCESS, the table was reduced by TCRdb to in-frame sequences with V and J called. These copies leave out some clones; in studies compared against another copy, an unresolved V gene accounts for under half, and the cause of the remainder is not known. A total of approximately 300,000 clones appear in this sample, roughly 88% of them only once. The biggest ten clones account for roughly 1.6% of the sample. The sample was peripheral blood. These receptors were obtained from a woman in her forties or fifties with acute or convalescent COVID-19.

This sequence joins TRBV30 and TRBJ1-6; 8 nucleotides line up with TRBD1. The CDR3 loop spans 16 amino acids. The trim removed 1 base at V and 4 bases at J, leaving 6 bases unmatched. Germline CDR1 is GTSNPN and CDR2 is SVGIG (reference sequence). The CDR3 sequence: CAWSATGANYNSPLHF. The CDR3 nucleotides are TGTGCCTGGAGTGCGACAGGGGCTAATTATAATTCACCCCTCCACTTT.

The CDR3 loop reads CASGLLTAGPQHF. The CDR3, as DNA: TGTGCCAGTGGACTTTTGACGGCGGGCCCCCAGCATTTT. This sequence joins TRBV7-8 and TRBJ1-5; unclear D gene. Between the trimmed V and J ends, which lost 9 bases and 10 bases, there was a span of 19 bases. Germline values: CDR1 SGHVS, CDR2 FQNEAQ. The CDR3 consists of 13 residues.

This chain uses TRBV18 with TRBJ2-7; TRBD1 is a possible D gene (6 bases). The CDR3 is 14 amino acids. Looked up from germline, CDR1 is KGHSH and CDR2 is LQKENI. V lost 4 bases to trimming and J lost 3 bases, with 13 bases between them. The CDR3 DNA is TGTGCCAGCTCACACAGGGAGTCCTACTACGAGCAGTACTTC. Translated: CASSHRESYYEQYF.

V is TRBV7-8 and J is TRBJ1-1; D perhaps matches TRBD1 (6 bases). Germline V gives CDR1 SGHVS, CDR2 FQNEAQ. CDR3 length: 15 residues. Trimming took 1 base from V and 4 from J, leaving 13 bases between them. CDR3 in DNA: TGTGCCAGCAGCTTAGAGCGGGGGCGGCGCACTGAAGCTTTCTTT. Translation: CASSLERGRRTEAFF.

The gene calls are TRBV2 and TRBJ2-7, with D possibly matching TRBD1 (6 bases). Germline CDR1 SNHLY, CDR2 FYNNEI. V was cut by 7 bases and J by 5 bases, with 21 bases left in between. The CDR3 totals 15 residues. The CDR3 protein is CASTPSEGGRDEQYF. DNA of the CDR3: TGTGCCAGCACCCCCAGTGAAGGGGGAAGGGACGAGCAGTACTTC.

CDR3 loop: CASSLSSGASYGYTF. The CDR3 region has the DNA TGCGCCAGCAGCCTATCGTCAGGGGCCTCCTATGGCTACACCTTC. V gene TRBV4-3 combines with J gene TRBJ1-2; D is possibly TRBD1 (6 bases). Trimming cost V 4 bases and J 4 bases, with 16 bases left between them. Per the germline V gene, CDR1 is LGHNA and CDR2 is YSLEER. CDR3 length equals 15 residues.

The V gene is TRBV30, the J gene TRBJ1-3; 7 bases are a match to TRBD1. CDR1 and CDR2 (germline): GTSNPN, SVGIG (reference sequence). The CDR3 is 14 residues long. Trimming took 1 base from V and 0 from J; bases not matched to a gene: 0. The CDR3 sequence is CAWSGDSSGNTIYF. CDR3 coding DNA: TGTGCCTGGAGTGGGGACAGCTCTGGAAACACCATATATTTT.

The chain joins TRBV25-1 to TRBJ2-5; 11 positions agree with TRBD1. Losses at the gene ends were 1 base for V and 5 bases for J; bases not matched to a gene: 3. From germline, CDR1 is MGHDK and CDR2 SYGVNS. CDR3 length: 15 residues. For the CDR3, the DNA is TGTGCCAGCAGTGAATTGGGACAGGGGGGGGAGACCCAGTACTTC. Translating gives CASSELGQGGETQYF.

The chain has TRBV6-2 or TRBV6-3 and TRBJ1-1; 12 bases line up with TRBD1. The germline V gene encodes CDR1 MNHEY and CDR2 SVGEGT. The length of the CDR3 is 17 residues. V lost 2 bases to trimming and J lost 5 bases; unmatched junction nucleotides: 9. Written as DNA, the CDR3 is TGTGCCAGCAGTTACATCAAGGGACAGGGGGCCGGAACTGAAGCTTTCTTT. This translates into CASSYIKGQGAGTEAFF.

V is TRBV5-1 and J is TRBJ2-5; weak D call: TRBD2 (6 bases). This CDR3 is built from 14 residues. Germline loops: CDR1 SGHRS, CDR2 YFSETQ. With 5 bases removed from V and 3 bases from J, the gap between germline ends came to 14 bases. The chain's CDR3 is CASRPRTTEETQYF. The DNA of the CDR3 is TGCGCCAGCAGACCCCGGACTACAGAAGAGACCCAGTACTTC.

V gene TRBV28 combines with J gene TRBJ2-7; TRBD1 matches 10 bases. J lost 7 bases, V lost 6 bases, and 9 bases had no gene match. This CDR3 comprises 14 residues. Germline CDR1 is MDHEN and CDR2 is SYDVKM. CDR3 bases: TGTGCCAGCAGCCTCGGGACAGGGGTGAGGGAGCAGTACTTC. Protein sequence: CASSLGTGVREQYF. The whole variable domain, filled in from reference TRBV28 and TRBJ2-7, reads DVKVTQSSRYLVKRTGEKVFLECVQDMDHENMFWYRQDPGLGLRLIYFSYDVKMKEKGDIPEGYSVSREKKERFSLILESASTNQTSMYLCASSLGTGVREQYFGPGTRLTVT.

The chain recombines TRBV21-1 with TRBJ2-1; the table names TRBD1, a call not compared with the DNA. TRBV21-1 is a listed pseudogene. The length of the CDR3 is 16 residues. This CDR3 reads CASSKGPGTGGNEQFF. CDR3 coding DNA: TGTGCCAGCAGCAAAGGCCCCGGGACAGGGGGGAATGAGCAGTTCTTC.

The chain recombines TRBV27 with TRBJ2-3, with TRBD2 matching over 8 bases. The length of the CDR3 is 16 residues. CDR1 MNHEY and CDR2 SMNVEV come from the germline V gene (reference sequence). V trimming: 6 bases; J trimming: 0 bases; junction bases outside the gene matches: 8. This CDR3 reads CASSRVAGSSTDTQYF. In DNA form, the CDR3 reads TGTGCCAGCAGCCGGGTAGCGGGATCTAGCACAGATACGCAGTATTTT.

The V call is TRBV19, the J call TRBJ2-5; the match to TRBD2 covers 10 bases. The ends lost 4 bases at V and 5 bases at J; junction bases unmatched: 10. This CDR3 is built from 16 residues. In germline, CDR1 is LNHDA, CDR2 SQIVND (reference sequence). This CDR3 reads CASSTTAGGPWETQYF. DNA for the CDR3: TGTGCCAGTAGTACCACAGCGGGAGGGCCTTGGGAGACCCAGTACTTC.

Concerning this clone itself: Other nucleotide sequences from this sample produce the same CDR3. V gene TRBV5-1 combines with J gene TRBJ2-7; D is perhaps TRBD1 (5 bases). Trimming removed 0 bases at V and 0 bases at J, with 7 bases between. Germline CDR1 SGHRS, CDR2 YFSETQ. The CDR3 is made up of 14 amino acids. CDR3 coding DNA: TGCGCCAGCAGCTTGGGACAGAGCTCCTACGAGCAGTACTTC. Amino acids: CASSLGQSSYEQYF. Looking up the rest from reference TRBV5-1 and TRBJ2-7 gives the full variable domain: KAGVTQTPRYLIKTRGQQVTLSCSPISGHRSVSWYQQTPGQGLQFLFEYFSETQRNKGNFPGRFSGRQFSNSRSEMNVSTLELGDSALYLCASSLGQSSYEQYFGPGTRLTVT.

The rearrangement links TRBV6-5 to TRBJ1-2; 9 bases map to TRBD1. The V and J ends lost 9 bases and 3 bases, in that order; junction bases with no gene match: 5. CDR3 length: 13 amino acids. The germline CDR1 and CDR2 sequences are MNHEY and SVGAGI. CDR3 in DNA: TGTGCCAGTAACAGGGGGCAAGACTATGGCTACACCTTC. Translation gives CASNRGQDYGYTF.

V and J are TRBV29-1 and TRBJ1-2; D is perhaps TRBD1 (5 bases). The germline V and J ends were trimmed by 0 bases and 7 bases, with 9 bases remaining between them. Germline V gene lookup returns CDR1 SQVTM and CDR2 ANQGSEA. This CDR3 comprises 12 residues. The CDR3 DNA reads TGCAGCGTTGAAGATCCCGACAGTGGCTACACCTTC. This codes for CSVEDPDSGYTF.

The CDR3 loop is CASSTTEEMNTEAFF. The CDR3 nucleotides read TGTGCCAGCAGCACGACAGAAGAGATGAACACTGAAGCTTTCTTT. This chain joins TRBV21-1 and TRBJ1-1; the tabulated D call, TRBD1, remains unverified against the DNA. TRBV21-1 is designated a pseudogene. This CDR3 is built from 15 residues.